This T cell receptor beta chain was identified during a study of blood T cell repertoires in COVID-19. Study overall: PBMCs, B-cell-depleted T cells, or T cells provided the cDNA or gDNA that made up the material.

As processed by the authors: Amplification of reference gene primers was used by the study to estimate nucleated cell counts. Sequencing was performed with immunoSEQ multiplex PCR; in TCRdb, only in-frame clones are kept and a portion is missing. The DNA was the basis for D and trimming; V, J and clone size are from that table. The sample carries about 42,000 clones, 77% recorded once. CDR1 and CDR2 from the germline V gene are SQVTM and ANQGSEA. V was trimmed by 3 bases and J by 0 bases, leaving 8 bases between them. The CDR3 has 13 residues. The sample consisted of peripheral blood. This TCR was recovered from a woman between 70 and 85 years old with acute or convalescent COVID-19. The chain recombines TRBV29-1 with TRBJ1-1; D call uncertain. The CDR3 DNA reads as TGCAGCGTTGAGAGAGAAATGAACACTGAAGCTTTCTTT. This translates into CSVEREMNTEAFF.